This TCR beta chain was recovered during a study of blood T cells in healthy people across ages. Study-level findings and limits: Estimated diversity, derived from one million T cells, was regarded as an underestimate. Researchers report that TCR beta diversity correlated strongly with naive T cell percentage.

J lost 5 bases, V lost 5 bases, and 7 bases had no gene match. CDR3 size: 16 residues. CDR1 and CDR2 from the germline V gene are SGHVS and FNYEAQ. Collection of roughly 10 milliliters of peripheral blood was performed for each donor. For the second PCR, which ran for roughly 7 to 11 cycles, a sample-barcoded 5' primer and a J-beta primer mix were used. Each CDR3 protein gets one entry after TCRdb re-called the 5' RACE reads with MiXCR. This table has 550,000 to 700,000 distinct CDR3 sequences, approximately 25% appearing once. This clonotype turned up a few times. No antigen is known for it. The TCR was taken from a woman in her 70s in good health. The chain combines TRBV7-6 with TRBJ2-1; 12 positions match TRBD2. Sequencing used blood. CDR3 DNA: TGTGCCAGCAGCGCCCGACTAGCGGGGGCCGACAATGAGCAGTTCTTC. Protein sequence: CASSARLAGADNEQFF.